This T cell receptor beta chain was obtained from a study of cytomegalovirus exposure and HLA in healthy donors. General study findings and limits: In a later analysis, V- and J-gene trimming of beta chains associated with a DCLRE1C missense variant, replicated independently. Later analysis identified about 18,000 TCR beta sequences associated with HLA alleles, using a false discovery rate threshold of 0.05.

The J segment lost 6 bases and the V segment lost 5 bases, leaving 5 bases of the junction unmatched. Germline V gives CDR1 SNHLY, CDR2 FYNNEI. The CDR3 is 14 amino acids. Points on this clone: Its antigen is unidentified.

Primers included in the PCR were 60 Vbeta and 13 Jbeta primers. Some clones are missing from TCRdb's copy, which holds only in-frame ones; the method was immunoSEQ multiplex PCR. The sample carries about 180,000 clones, 75% to 90% recorded once. The origin of this receptor is a girl aged 10-17 years in good health and CMV-seropositive. The source material was PBMCs. V usage is TRBV2 and J usage is TRBJ2-3; TRBD2 agrees at 10 bases. CDR3 protein: CASSWTSGSDTQYF. The CDR3 bases are TGTGCCAGCAGTTGGACTAGCGGTAGTGATACGCAGTATTTT. The full variable domain, rest sourced from reference TRBV2 and TRBJ2-3, is EPEVTQTPSHQVTQMGQEVILRCVPISNHLYFYWYRQILGQKVEFLVSFYNNEISEKSEIFDDQFSVERPDGSNFTLKIRSTKLEDSAMYFCASSWTSGSDTQYFGPGTRLTVL.